The 21 T cell receptor beta chains in this list originate from one sample, sequenced in a study of T cell repertoires in cytomegalovirus infection. MiXCR, applied by TCRdb to the reads, yields one record per CDR3 protein. The sample has about 530,000 distinct CDR3 sequences; 26% are singletons. What was sequenced was PBMCs. These TCRs come from a human donor in good health (CMV status not recorded). Some clones in this sample may be carry-over from other donors' samples.

The chain is built from TRBV4-3 and TRBJ2-1; D not certain. The germline V and J ends were trimmed by 1 base and 5 bases, with 9 bases remaining between them. This CDR3 contains 14 residues. Germline CDR1 and CDR2: LGHNA and YSLEER. CDR3 sequence reads: CASSQVQYDNEQFF. For the CDR3, the DNA is TGCGCCAGCAGCCAAGTCCAGTACGACAATGAGCAGTTCTTC.

This clonotype was seen only once. This rearrangement joins TRBV19 to TRBJ2-1, with D hard to call. There are 13 residues in the CDR3. Deletions cut 1 base from V and 8 bases from J, with 9 bases between. CDR1 is LNHDA, CDR2 SQIVND, per germline (reference sequence). CDR3 sequence: CASSIGVSYEQFF. CDR3 bases: TGTGCCAGTAGTATAGGGGTAAGCTATGAGCAGTTCTTC.

This clonotype appeared many times. This chain connects TRBV7-2 to TRBJ2-2; either TRBD1 or TRBD2 may supply D (5 bases each). The V gene lost 6 bases and the J gene lost 2 bases, with 7 bases spanning the gap. The CDR3 loop spans 13 amino acids. Per germline, CDR1 SGHTA and CDR2 FQGNSA. CDR3 in DNA: TGTGCCAGCAGGGGGGTAAACACCGGGGAGCTGTTTTTT. Encoded protein: CASRGVNTGELFF.

This clonotype was detected only a few times. CDR3 sequence: CASSLSWNLGEQYV. CDR3 DNA sequence: TGTGCCAGCAGTTTGTCGTGGAATCTTGGGGAGCAGTACGTC. The V and J genes are TRBV6-5 and TRBJ2-7; D gene ambiguous. The germline CDR1 and CDR2 sequences are MNHEY and SVGAGI. Deletions cut 4 bases from V and 7 bases from J, with 17 bases between. This CDR3 is 14 amino acids long.

The J gene is TRBJ2-4, the V gene TRBV4-2, with D maybe TRBD2 (6 bases). V was clipped by 0 bases and J by 6 bases, with 12 bases between them. From germline, CDR1 is LGHNA and CDR2 YNFKEQ. CDR3 length: 15 amino acids. The CDR3 DNA follows: TGTGCCAGCAGCCAAGATCGGTCACTAGCAAACATTCAGTACTTC. As protein: CASSQDRSLANIQYF.

This clonotype was picked up a small number of times. V usage is TRBV4-1 and J usage is TRBJ1-2; 8 nucleotides match TRBD1. Germline CDR1 MGHRA, CDR2 YSYEKL. V lost 4 bases and J lost 0; bases outside the gene matches: 7. The CDR3 runs to 16 residues. The CDR3 DNA reads as TGCGCCAGCAGCCTTGGACAGGGAGGAACTAACTATGGCTACACCTTC. Its translation is CASSLGQGGTNYGYTF.

J is TRBJ2-3 and V is TRBV12-3 or TRBV12-4; D may be TRBD2 (5 bases). V lost 8 bases and J lost 2, with 11 bases in between. This CDR3 contains 13 residues. The CDR3 loop is CASQTGSTDTQYF. CDR3 nucleotides: TGTGCCAGCCAGACGGGATCCACAGATACGCAGTATTTT.

In this sample, this clonotype turned up a few times. The chain carries TRBV2 and TRBJ2-7; D is possibly TRBD1 or TRBD2 (5 bases each). This CDR3 contains 11 residues. The V gene lost 4 bases and the J gene lost 7 bases, with 8 bases spanning the gap. Looked up from germline, CDR1 is SNHLY and CDR2 is FYNNEI. The CDR3, as DNA: TGTGCCAGCAGTGGACAGCGGGAGCAGTACTTC. Translation gives CASSGQREQYF.

This clonotype was seen only once. V usage is TRBV20-1 and J usage is TRBJ1-1, with D hard to call. Germline V gene sequence: CDR1 DFQATT, CDR2 SNEGSKA (reference sequence). This CDR3 has 12 residues. Trimming took off 2 bases at V and 1 base at J, with 5 bases between the two ends. The CDR3 DNA follows: TGCAGTGCTAGAAAAGGGAACACTGAAGCTTTCTTT. Amino acid sequence: CSARKGNTEAFF.

This rearrangement joins TRBV27 to TRBJ1-5; D is unresolved. CDR1 and CDR2 (germline): MNHEY, SMNVEV (reference sequence). V was clipped by 8 bases and J by 3 bases, with 14 bases between them. CDR3 length: 14 amino acids. The CDR3 sequence: CASASRENNQPQHF. CDR3 in DNA: TGTGCCAGCGCCTCGCGAGAAAACAATCAGCCCCAGCATTTT.

This clonotype was counted at least ten times. The chain has TRBV7-2 and TRBJ1-1; 8 nucleotides agree with TRBD1. The ends lost 3 bases at V and 1 base at J; junction bases unmatched: 1. Germline V gene data show CDR1 as SGHTA and CDR2 as FQGNSA. This CDR3 spans 14 amino acids. The CDR3 coding sequence is TGTGCCAGCAGCTTGGGACAGGAGAACACTGAAGCTTTCTTT. Its protein product is CASSLGQENTEAFF.

This clonotype was detected many times. The chain couples TRBV7-8 to TRBJ1-1, with no clear D. CDR3 length: 13 residues. Germline V gene sequence: CDR1 SGHVS, CDR2 FQNEAQ. V shed 5 bases and J shed 0 bases, with 7 bases lying between them. DNA of the CDR3: TGTGCCAGCAGCCCGGACTTGAACACTGAAGCTTTCTTT. Encoded protein: CASSPDLNTEAFF.

The chain is built from TRBV9 and TRBJ2-3; D is possibly TRBD1 (6 bases). Trimming cost V 2 bases and J 2 bases, with 12 bases left between them. The CDR3 runs to 15 residues. Germline values: CDR1 SGDLS, CDR2 YYNGEE. As DNA, the CDR3 is TGTGCCAGCAGCGTCGGGACACCTTACACAGATACGCAGTATTTT. Residues: CASSVGTPYTDTQYF.

There are many counts of this clonotype. V and J are TRBV7-2 and TRBJ1-1; D gene uncertain. V lost 5 bases and J 1 base, leaving 8 bases between the germline ends. CDR3 length equals 13 residues. CDR1 is SGHTA and CDR2 is FQGNSA in the germline V gene. The CDR3, as DNA: TGTGCCAGCAGCCCGCGGACGAACACTGAAGCTTTCTTT. Translation: CASSPRTNTEAFF.

This clonotype came up a few times. This rearrangement joins TRBV6-5 to TRBJ1-1; no definite D call. The length of the CDR3 is 14 residues. Germline lookup yields CDR1 MNHEY and CDR2 SVGAGI. The germline V and J ends were trimmed by 2 bases and 4 bases, with 11 bases remaining between them. CDR3 DNA sequence: TGTGCCAGCAGTTACGCGCCGTTTGGCACTGAAGCTTTCTTT. Amino acids: CASSYAPFGTEAFF.

This clonotype was counted between two and nine times. V gene TRBV7-2 combines with J gene TRBJ1-1; the D is unclear. V was trimmed by 4 bases and J by 6 bases, leaving 6 bases between them. This CDR3 region has 11 residues. Germline V gene sequence: CDR1 SGHTA, CDR2 FQGNSA. The CDR3 is CASSSFAEAFF. The CDR3 nucleotides are TGTGCCAGCAGCTCCTTTGCTGAAGCTTTCTTT.

This clonotype was recorded many times. The J gene is TRBJ1-1, the V gene TRBV7-9, with D uncertain. Deletions cut 1 base from V and 8 bases from J, with 8 bases between. This CDR3 comprises 12 residues. Germline V CDR1 and CDR2: SEHNR, FQNEAQ (reference sequence). In DNA form, the CDR3 reads TGTGCCAGCAGCTTAGTTCCAGGAGAAGCTTTCTTT. It is translated as CASSLVPGEAFF.

The V gene is TRBV9, the J gene TRBJ2-1, with 8 bases aligning to TRBD2. CDR1 is SGDLS and CDR2 is YYNGEE in the germline V gene. With 3 bases clipped from V and 9 bases from J, the junction kept 11 bases outside the gene matches. The CDR3 totals 15 residues. CDR3: CASSDWTSTQGEQFF. The CDR3 DNA follows: TGTGCCAGCAGCGATTGGACTAGCACGCAGGGTGAGCAGTTCTTC.

This clonotype was found a few times. The chain uses TRBV10-3 and TRBJ1-2, with D perhaps matching TRBD1 (5 bases). Per germline, CDR1 ENHRY and CDR2 SYGVKD. V was pared by 5 bases and J by 8 bases, with 18 bases between. The CDR3 covers 14 residues. CDR3 sequence: CAISSGTMKVGYTF. The CDR3 bases are TGTGCCATCAGTTCCGGGACCATGAAAGTGGGCTACACCTTC.

The V and J genes are TRBV15 and TRBJ1-3; D remains unclear. The V end lost 0 bases, the J end lost 3 bases, and 12 bases lay between the germline ends. Germline CDR1 is LNHNV and CDR2 is YYDKDF (reference sequence). CDR3 length equals 16 residues. Written as DNA, the CDR3 is TGTGCCACCAGCAGAGATCTTGTGGGAGTTGGAAACACCATATATTTT. Its translation is CATSRDLVGVGNTIYF.

This clonotype was seen more than once but under ten times. The V and J genes are TRBV5-1 and TRBJ1-2; 9 bases are a match to TRBD1. This CDR3 is 15 amino acids long. The V segment lost 3 bases and the J segment 6 bases; nucleotides outside the gene matches: 9. CDR1 and CDR2 (germline): SGHRS, YFSETQ. The CDR3 sequence: CASSSRPQGADGYTF. CDR3 sequence (DNA): TGCGCCAGCAGCTCCCGACCACAGGGGGCGGATGGCTACACCTTC.